This T cell receptor beta chain was retrieved from a study of T cells in Graves' hyperthyroidism and ophthalmopathy. With respect to this clonotype: The antigen is undetermined.

From RNA transcripts, TCR beta CDR3 regions were amplified. The HTBI primer set was used in a first-round RT-PCR of the TCR CDR3. TCRdb analysed the multiplex PCR reads with MiXCR anew, one entry per CDR3 protein. The profile covers hundreds of thousands of distinct CDR3 sequences, with 12% to 15% appearing a single time and about 10% taken by the ten largest. The study left out patients who had uncontrolled infection, other autoimmune disease, pregnancy or lactation. Study conclusions and caveats: Researchers found most expanded thyroid clonotypes above 0.001 in blood as well. The authors' 13 V-J model separated ophthalmopathy from stable hyperthyroidism.

With 4 bases removed from V and 7 bases from J, the gap between germline ends came to 11 bases. Germline CDR1 is SGHDT and CDR2 is YYEEEE. The CDR3 covers 12 residues. The receptor's source is a woman in her late teens or twenties with Graves' hyperthyroidism. The chain combines TRBV5-6 with TRBJ1-1; D is unclear. Sequences were obtained from blood. DNA of the CDR3: TGTGCCAGCAGCCAGGACCGGATTGAAGCTTTCTTT. The encoded protein is CASSQDRIEAFF. The full variable domain, rest sourced from reference TRBV5-6 and TRBJ1-1, is DAGVTQSPTHLIKTRGQQVTLRCSPKSGHDTVSWYQQALGQGPQFIFQYYEEEERQRGNFPDRFSGHQFPNYSSELNVNALLLGDSALYLCASSQDRIEAFFGQGTRLTVV.